The 8 T cell receptor beta chains given below trace back to one sample, sequenced in a study of regulatory and conventional T cells in RAG deficiency. The data were produced by immunoSEQ multiplex PCR, yet TCRdb's version contains in-frame clones alone and is incomplete. Of approximately 46,000 clones in the sample, approximately 90% were seen once. Conventional CD4+ T cells were sorted from blood as CD25-low CD127-high cells. This same sample was also part of a study on regulatory T cells. That source notes: The PCR used 52 TRBV and 13 TRBJ primers.

The sequenced sample was CD4+ effector T cells sorted from blood. These receptor sequences come from a human donor in good health.

V and J are TRBV9 and TRBJ2-1; D gene ambiguous. This CDR3 is built from 15 residues. Between the trimmed V and J ends, which lost 4 bases and 2 bases, there was a span of 13 bases. In germline, CDR1 is SGDLS, CDR2 YYNGEE. CDR3 protein: CASSPGRITYNEQFF. The CDR3 DNA reads as TGTGCCAGCAGCCCAGGACGGATCACCTACAATGAGCAGTTCTTC.

The rearrangement joins TRBV6-5 to TRBJ1-4; 8 bases are shared with TRBD1. With 6 bases clipped from V and 7 bases from J, the junction kept 7 bases outside the gene matches. The CDR3 covers 14 residues. Germline CDR1 reads MNHEY; CDR2 reads SVGAGI. The CDR3 region has the DNA TGTGCCAGCAGCCGGACAGGGAATGGTGAAAAACTGTTTTTT. Amino acid sequence: CASSRTGNGEKLFF.

The V call is TRBV6-6, the J call TRBJ1-1, with D possibly TRBD1 on 5 matching bases. Trimming left V 2 bases short and J 4 bases short, with 11 bases between. Germline CDR1 and CDR2: MNHNY and SVGAGI (reference sequence). The CDR3 spans 14 residues. As DNA, the CDR3 is TGTGCCAGCAGTTACGGGGGTAGTAGCACTGAAGCTTTCTTT. Its translation: CASSYGGSSTEAFF.

The chain recombines TRBV5-5 with TRBJ1-6, with a weak D call TRBD1 (6 bases). Trimming removed 2 bases at V and 7 bases at J, with 13 bases between. The CDR3 covers 15 residues. Looked up from germline, CDR1 is SGHKS and CDR2 is YYEKEE (reference sequence). The CDR3 region is CASSFQSGANSPLHF. The DNA of the CDR3 is TGTGCCAGCAGCTTTCAGTCGGGGGCGAATTCACCCCTCCACTTT. The full variable domain, in which reference TRBV5-5 and TRBJ1-6 provide the parts outside the CDR3, is DAGVTQSPTHLIKTRGQQVTLRCSPISGHKSVSWYQQVLGQGPQFIFQYYEKEERGRGNFPDRFSARQFPNYSSELNVNALLLGDSALYLCASSFQSGANSPLHFGNGTRLTVT.

The CDR3 nucleotides are TGTGCCAGCAGTGCGTCCTTAACCAATCAGCCCCAGCATTTT. It is translated as CASSASLTNQPQHF. The rearrangement uses TRBV2 and TRBJ1-5; D is uncertain. The CDR3 has 14 amino acids. V was pared by 4 bases and J by 3 bases, with 10 bases between. CDR1 and CDR2 from the germline V gene are SNHLY and FYNNEI.

The chain combines TRBV18 with TRBJ1-6; D uncertain. The V gene's germline CDR1 is KGHSH and CDR2 LQKENI. The V and J ends lost 2 bases and 14 bases respectively, with 16 bases between them. There are 14 residues in the CDR3. The CDR3 DNA follows: TGTGCCAGCTCACCATCAGTCCCCAACGGAGCCCTCCACTTT. Translation gives CASSPSVPNGALHF.

This chain connects TRBV7-9 to TRBJ2-3; tentative D call: TRBD2 (6 bases). Trimming left V 5 bases short and J 0 bases short, with 15 bases between. Germline CDR1 and CDR2: SEHNR and FQNEAQ (reference sequence). This CDR3 contains 16 residues. This chain's CDR3 is CASSPRAGSSTDTQYF. The CDR3 DNA reads as TGTGCCAGCAGCCCCAGGGCGGGATCTAGCACAGATACGCAGTATTTT.

The rearrangement links TRBV27 to TRBJ1-1; the D is unclear. The CDR3 totals 13 residues. V was cut by 5 bases and J by 1 base, with 8 bases left in between. Germline V gene data show CDR1 as MNHEY and CDR2 as SMNVEV (reference sequence). The CDR3 protein is CASSLIKNTEAFF. Here the CDR3 DNA reads TGTGCCAGCAGTCTCATTAAGAACACTGAAGCTTTCTTT.